This entry describes one T cell receptor beta chain. This sample was included in a study of blood T cell repertoires in COVID-19. Study background: COVID-19 samples, acute and convalescent, were from the United States, Italy and Spain.

Libraries were prepared by immunoSEQ multiplex PCR; TCRdb keeps only in-frame clonotypes and omits some of them. This table has under 200,000 clones, about 86% appearing once. The CDR3 has 14 residues. The V gene's germline CDR1 is SGHAT and CDR2 FQNNGV. V was clipped by 3 bases and J by 4 bases, with 13 bases between them. The sample consisted of peripheral blood. V usage is TRBV11-2 and J usage is TRBJ2-7, with a weak D call TRBD2 (6 bases). This TCR was recovered from a woman between 65 and 79 years old who had recovered from COVID-19. Here the CDR3 DNA reads TGTGCCAGCAGCTTCGGGGCGGGGAAATACGAGCAGTACTTC. Residues: CASSFGAGKYEQYF.